This T cell receptor beta chain came from a study of T cells in Graves' hyperthyroidism and ophthalmopathy. Ten or more counts support this clonotype. What it binds is not known. Amplification of TCR beta CDR3 regions used RNA as the template. Researchers ran a first-round RT-PCR on the TCR CDR3 using the HTBI primer set. A single record per CDR3 protein comes from TCRdb applying MiXCR to the multiplex PCR reads. In the table there are approximately 260,000 distinct CDR3 sequences, nearly 15% of which are singletons. Study-wide findings and caveats: In simple terms, a model built on 13 V-J features told ophthalmopathy apart from stable hyperthyroidism. Most thyroid clonotypes expanded above 0.001 appeared in blood too.

Trimming removed 3 bases at V and 0 bases at J, with 6 bases between. This CDR3 spans 13 amino acids. CDR1 DFQATT and CDR2 SNEGSKA come from the germline V gene (reference sequence). This chain uses TRBV20-1 with TRBJ2-1; no definite D call. Sequencing was done on a sample of blood. The sequence was obtained from a woman aged 45-60 years with Graves' hyperthyroidism that later progressed to Graves' ophthalmopathy. Here the CDR3 DNA reads TGCAGTGCTAGGCCAAGCTCCTACAATGAGCAGTTCTTC. The encoded protein is CSARPSSYNEQFF.